Here is one TCR beta chain with its context. Within the sample, other DNA sequences also encode this same CDR3. Repertoires were generated with immunoSEQ multiplex PCR, while TCRdb's copy carries only in-frame clones and drops some. The sample comprises 22,000 or so clones, roughly four fifths of which are singletons, and roughly 25% rests with the top ten. This sample is part of a study of ipilimumab plus nivolumab after autologous stem cell transplantation. The CDR3 loop spans 17 amino acids. V trimming: 0 bases; J trimming: 3 bases; junction bases outside the gene matches: 10. Per the germline V gene, CDR1 is SGHRS and CDR2 is YFSETQ.

The V call is TRBV5-1, the J call TRBJ2-5, with 8 nucleotides matching TRBD2. The sample consisted of PBMCs, taken in a trial of ipilimumab plus nivolumab as post-transplant consolidation. This sequence was found in a male donor with diffuse large B-cell lymphoma. In DNA form, the CDR3 reads TGCGCCAGCAGCTTGGGCGGGGGGCAGGGGCGCGAAGAGACCCAGTACTTC. It is translated as CASSLGGGQGREETQYF.